This TCR beta chain appears in the sequencing data of a study of blood T cell repertoires in COVID-19. Repertoires were generated with immunoSEQ multiplex PCR, while TCRdb's copy carries only in-frame clones and drops some. This sample carries some 140,000 clones, 83% of them seen once, and the ten largest clones take more than 15%. Germline V gives CDR1 SGHVS, CDR2 FNYEAQ. The CDR3 contains 19 residues. Deletions cut 2 bases from V and 2 bases from J, with 19 bases between. The clonotype was recovered from a man aged 25 to 40 who had recovered from COVID-19. The chain uses TRBV7-6 and TRBJ1-6, with a possible D match to TRBD1 (6 bases). Sequencing was done on a sample of PBMCs or T cells enriched from blood (not recorded which). The CDR3 spells CASSLIRAQGRPYNSPLHF. The DNA for the CDR3 is TGTGCCAGCAGCTTAATTCGGGCGCAGGGGCGACCCTATAATTCACCCCTCCACTTT.